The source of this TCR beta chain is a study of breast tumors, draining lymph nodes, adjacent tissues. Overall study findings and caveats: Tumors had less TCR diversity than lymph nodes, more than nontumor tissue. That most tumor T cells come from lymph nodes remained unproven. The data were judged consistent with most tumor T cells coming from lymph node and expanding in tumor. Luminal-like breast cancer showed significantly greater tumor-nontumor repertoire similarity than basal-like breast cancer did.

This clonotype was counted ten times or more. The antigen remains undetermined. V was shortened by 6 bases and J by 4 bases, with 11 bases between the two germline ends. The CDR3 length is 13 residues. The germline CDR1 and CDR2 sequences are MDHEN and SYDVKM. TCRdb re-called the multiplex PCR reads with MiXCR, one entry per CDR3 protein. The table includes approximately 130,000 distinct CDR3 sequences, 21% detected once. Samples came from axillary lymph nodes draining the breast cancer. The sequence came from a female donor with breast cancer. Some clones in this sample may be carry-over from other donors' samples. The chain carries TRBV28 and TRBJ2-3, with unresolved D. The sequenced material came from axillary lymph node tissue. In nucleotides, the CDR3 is TGTGCCAGCAGCCGAAACGACGCAGATACGCAGTATTTT. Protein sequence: CASSRNDADTQYF.